The text below deals with one T cell receptor beta chain. The target antigen is unknown. Vbeta (60) and Jbeta (13) primers were used in the PCR. TCRdb's table, derived via immunoSEQ multiplex PCR, lists solely in-frame clones and lacks some. The sample has hundreds of thousands of clones, over 60% seen once. The CDR3 extends over 15 amino acids. Germline assignment: CDR1 MGHRA and CDR2 YSYEKL. The V and J ends lost 1 base and 5 bases, in that order; junction bases with no gene match: 3. This sample stems from a study of cytomegalovirus exposure and HLA in healthy donors. Study-wide results and limits: Later analysis identified a missense DCLRE1C variant that was linked to TCR beta V- and J-gene trimming.

This receptor was identified in a man younger than 30 in good health and CMV-seronegative. Sequencing used PBMCs. The rearrangement joins TRBV4-1 to TRBJ1-2; the match to TRBD1 covers 11 bases. Here the CDR3 DNA reads TGCGCCAGCAGCCAAGGACGGGACAGGGGGTATGGCTACACCTTC. Amino acids: CASSQGRDRGYGYTF.